This T cell receptor beta chain was retrieved from a study of blood T cell repertoires in COVID-19. CDR1 is LNHDA and CDR2 is SQIVND in the germline V gene (reference sequence). The CDR3 has 15 amino acids. The trim removed 7 bases at V and 1 base at J, leaving 8 bases unmatched. Living in 24 US areas, the participants were between roughly 18 and 90 years of age. Which cohort a participant joined came from the clinical history participants gave. Cohort 3 donors counted as recovered after two negative PCRs, clearance, or resolved symptoms. As handled by the study authors: Estimated nucleated cell counts came from reference gene primer amplification. TCRdb's table, derived via immunoSEQ multiplex PCR, lists solely in-frame clones and lacks some. The DNA was the basis for D and trimming; V, J and clone size are from that table. The sample shows under 300,000 clones, approximately 82% of them seen only once.

The receptor's source is a man aged 40-49 years who had recovered from COVID-19. The gene calls are TRBV19 and TRBJ1-1, with TRBD1 identical over 8 bases. Sequenced material: PBMCs or T cells enriched from blood (not recorded which). In nucleotides, the CDR3 is TGTGCCAGTATCGAACAGGGGGGGAGGAACACTGAAGCTTTCTTT. It codes for CASIEQGGRNTEAFF. The variable domain in full, completed from reference TRBV19 and TRBJ1-1, reads DGGITQSPKYLFRKEGQNVTLSCEQNLNHDAMYWYRQDPGQGLRLIYYSQIVNDFQKGDIAEGYSVSREKKESFPLTVTSAQKNPTAFYLCASIEQGGRNTEAFFGQGTRLTVV.